Listed below are T cell receptor beta chains from one sample, sequenced in a study of T cell responses to AZD1222 COVID-19 vaccine. Clones were read by immunoSEQ multiplex PCR, and TCRdb kept only the in-frame ones, dropping some. This table holds some 88,000 clones, approximately 90% found once. The sample here was peripheral blood, taken 28 days after the second AZD1222 dose. These receptors were collected from an adult who received the AZD1222 COVID-19 vaccine. CDR3s include the opening cysteine and the closing phenylalanine or tryptophan. D genes are given only for firm matches. Clone sizes are given selectively: once, few, many, or a class where the clone is expanded.

j_gene: TRBJ1-5; abundance: NA; v_gene: TRBV19; d_gene: NA; CDR3nt: TGTGCCAGTAGGAATAACAGGGAGCCGAGCAATCAGCCCCAGCATTTT; CDR3aa: CASRNNREPSNQPQHF
j_gene: TRBJ1-2; abundance: NA; v_gene: TRBV27; d_gene: NA; CDR3nt: TGTGCCAGCAGTTTATCCGGGCAGAGCCGGACAAACTATGGCTACACCTTC; CDR3aa: CASSLSGQSRTNYGYTF
j_gene: TRBJ1-3; abundance: NA; v_gene: TRBV5-4; d_gene: NA; CDR3nt: TGTGCCAGCAGCTTGCGGGAATTTGGAAACACCATATATTTT; CDR3aa: CASSLREFGNTIYF
j_gene: TRBJ2-7; abundance: NA; v_gene: TRBV27; d_gene: TRBD2; CDR3nt: TGTGCCAGCAGTTACTCCGGGGGGGCCGGCCCCTACGAGCAGTACTTC; CDR3aa: CASSYSGGAGPYEQYF
j_gene: TRBJ2-7; abundance: NA; v_gene: TRBV5-6; d_gene: NA; CDR3nt: TGTGCCAGCAGCACCCCAGGAAAGTCCTACGAGCAGTACTTC; CDR3aa: CASSTPGKSYEQYF
j_gene: TRBJ2-1; abundance: NA; v_gene: TRBV4-3; d_gene: TRBD1; CDR3nt: TGCGCCAGCAGCCAAGACGGCAGGGGGCTGAATGAGCAGTTCTTC; CDR3aa: CASSQDGRGLNEQFF
j_gene: TRBJ2-1; abundance: NA; v_gene: TRBV5-4; d_gene: TRBD2; CDR3nt: TGTGCCAGCAGCTTGGGTAGCGGGGGCCCAGATGAGCAGTTCTTC; CDR3aa: CASSLGSGGPDEQFF
j_gene: TRBJ1-2; abundance: NA; v_gene: TRBV6-1; d_gene: NA; CDR3nt: TGTGCCAGCAGTGAGCACTTCTTCACCACCTTC; CDR3aa: CASSEHFFTTF
j_gene: TRBJ1-2; abundance: NA; v_gene: TRBV28; d_gene: NA; CDR3nt: TGTGCCAGCACCCTGCCTGGGGTCCCGTATGGCTACACCTTC; CDR3aa: CASTLPGVPYGYTF
j_gene: TRBJ1-4; abundance: NA; v_gene: TRBV5-1; d_gene: TRBD1; CDR3nt: TGCGCCAGCAGCCTAGACAGGGTTGGTGAAAAACTGTTTTTT; CDR3aa: CASSLDRVGEKLFF
j_gene: TRBJ2-2; abundance: NA; v_gene: TRBV2; d_gene: NA; CDR3nt: TGTGCCAGCAGTGACTTAGTAGACACCGGGGAGCTGTTTTTT; CDR3aa: CASSDLVDTGELFF
j_gene: TRBJ1-4; abundance: NA; v_gene: TRBV7-6; d_gene: NA; CDR3nt: TGTGCCAGCAGCTCCCGGGGAGGGAACGGTGAAAAACTGTTTTTT; CDR3aa: CASSSRGGNGEKLFF
j_gene: TRBJ1-2; abundance: NA; v_gene: TRBV7-9; d_gene: NA; CDR3nt: TGTGCCAGCAGCTTAGTCATTGGCCCGGGGAATGGCTACACCTTC; CDR3aa: CASSLVIGPGNGYTF
j_gene: TRBJ2-1; abundance: NA; v_gene: TRBV7-2; d_gene: TRBD2; CDR3nt: TGTGCCAGCAGCCAAGACAAATTTAGCGGGGATGAGCAGTTCTTC; CDR3aa: CASSQDKFSGDEQFF
j_gene: TRBJ1-4; abundance: once; v_gene: TRBV6-5; d_gene: TRBD1; CDR3nt: TGTGCCAGCACGGGACAGAATGAAAAACTGTTTTTT; CDR3aa: CASTGQNEKLFF
j_gene: TRBJ2-2; abundance: NA; v_gene: TRBV18; d_gene: TRBD1; CDR3nt: TGTGCCAGCTCACCGGTGGACAGGGGGCCTGACACCGGGGAGCTGTTTTTT; CDR3aa: CASSPVDRGPDTGELFF
j_gene: TRBJ2-7; abundance: NA; v_gene: TRBV6-1; d_gene: NA; CDR3nt: TGTGCCAGCAGTGAAGATTATGGGGTCAGCCCAGCTACCGAGCAGTACTTC; CDR3aa: CASSEDYGVSPATEQYF
j_gene: TRBJ1-2; abundance: NA; v_gene: TRBV5-1; d_gene: TRBD1; CDR3nt: TGCGCCAGCAGCTTGGAGGTTCTGAGAGGGGGCCATGGCTACACCTTC; CDR3aa: CASSLEVLRGGHGYTF
j_gene: TRBJ1-1; abundance: NA; v_gene: TRBV7-9; d_gene: NA; CDR3nt: TGTGCCAACAAGGCCGGGCCGAACACTGAAGCTTTCTTT; CDR3aa: CANKAGPNTEAFF
j_gene: TRBJ1-1; abundance: once; v_gene: TRBV5-6; d_gene: NA; CDR3nt: TGTGCCAGCAGCTTGGACGGACGGATGAACACTGAAGCTTTCTTT; CDR3aa: CASSLDGRMNTEAFF
j_gene: TRBJ1-2; abundance: NA; v_gene: TRBV30; d_gene: TRBD1; CDR3nt: TGTGCCTGGATCCGGGACAGCGCGGCAGGAGGCTACACCTTC; CDR3aa: CAWIRDSAAGGYTF
j_gene: TRBJ1-5; abundance: NA; v_gene: TRBV27; d_gene: NA; CDR3nt: TGTGCCAGCAGTTCCCGACGGGGGAATCAGCCCCAGCATTTT; CDR3aa: CASSSRRGNQPQHF
j_gene: TRBJ1-2; abundance: few; v_gene: TRBV30; d_gene: NA; CDR3nt: TGTGCCTGGGGGGACGCCAGGGGCTACACCTTC; CDR3aa: CAWGDARGYTF
j_gene: TRBJ1-4; abundance: NA; v_gene: TRBV25-1; d_gene: NA; CDR3nt: TGTGCCAGCAGTATACAGTTTAATGAAAAACTGTTTTTT; CDR3aa: CASSIQFNEKLFF
j_gene: TRBJ1-1; abundance: once; v_gene: TRBV12-3/TRBV12-4; d_gene: NA; CDR3nt: TGTGCCAGCAGTCCCTACCTGAACACTGAAGCTTTCTTT; CDR3aa: CASSPYLNTEAFF
j_gene: TRBJ2-7; abundance: NA; v_gene: TRBV24-1; d_gene: TRBD1; CDR3nt: TGTGCCACCAGTGATTCGGACAGGGACCACGAGCAGTACTTC; CDR3aa: CATSDSDRDHEQYF
j_gene: TRBJ1-3; abundance: NA; v_gene: TRBV7-3; d_gene: NA; CDR3nt: TGTGCCAGCAGCCCAGATCCCTCTGGAAACACCATATATTTT; CDR3aa: CASSPDPSGNTIYF
j_gene: TRBJ2-1; abundance: NA; v_gene: TRBV7-9; d_gene: TRBD2; CDR3nt: TGTGCCAGCAGCTTAACTAGCGGGAGATACAATGAGCAGTTCTTC; CDR3aa: CASSLTSGRYNEQFF
j_gene: TRBJ1-4; abundance: NA; v_gene: TRBV18; d_gene: NA; CDR3nt: TGTGCCAGCTCAACTGGCCTTAATGAAAAACTGTTTTTT; CDR3aa: CASSTGLNEKLFF
j_gene: TRBJ2-1; abundance: NA; v_gene: TRBV5-6; d_gene: NA; CDR3nt: TGTGCCAGCAGCTTGGAGCCCACCTACAATGAGCAGTTCTTC; CDR3aa: CASSLEPTYNEQFF
j_gene: TRBJ1-2; abundance: NA; v_gene: TRBV4-3; d_gene: NA; CDR3nt: TGCGCCAGCAGCCAAGATGGTCGCTCTTATGGCTACACCTTC; CDR3aa: CASSQDGRSYGYTF
j_gene: TRBJ1-1; abundance: NA; v_gene: TRBV19; d_gene: NA; CDR3nt: TGTGCCAGTAGCCTATGGGACACTGAAGCTTTCTTT; CDR3aa: CASSLWDTEAFF
j_gene: TRBJ2-3; abundance: NA; v_gene: TRBV10-1; d_gene: TRBD2; CDR3nt: TGCGCCAGCACCTATAGAAGCGGGGGACACACAGATACGCAGTATTTT; CDR3aa: CASTYRSGGHTDTQYF
j_gene: TRBJ2-5; abundance: NA; v_gene: TRBV12-3/TRBV12-4; d_gene: NA; CDR3nt: TGTGCCAGCAGTACAGGGAGAAAGACCCAGTACTTC; CDR3aa: CASSTGRKTQYF
j_gene: TRBJ1-1; abundance: NA; v_gene: TRBV6-5; d_gene: NA; CDR3nt: TGTGCCAGCAGTTCAGGGTTGAACACTGAAGCTTTCTTT; CDR3aa: CASSSGLNTEAFF
j_gene: TRBJ1-5; abundance: NA; v_gene: TRBV5-1; d_gene: NA; CDR3nt: TGCGCCAGCAGCTTGGGGGGTACAGAGAATCAGCCCCAGCATTTT; CDR3aa: CASSLGGTENQPQHF
j_gene: TRBJ1-3; abundance: NA; v_gene: TRBV7-2; d_gene: TRBD1; CDR3nt: TGTGCCAGCAGCCCCGACAGGGTCTCTGGAAACACCATATATTTT; CDR3aa: CASSPDRVSGNTIYF
j_gene: TRBJ1-2; abundance: NA; v_gene: TRBV10-3; d_gene: TRBD1; CDR3nt: TGTGCCATCAGTAGTGAACAGGGGGATGGCTACACCTTC; CDR3aa: CAISSEQGDGYTF
j_gene: TRBJ2-2; abundance: NA; v_gene: TRBV19; d_gene: NA; CDR3nt: TGTGCCAGTAGTATAGTGGGGGGCGCGGGCACCGGGGAGCTGTTTTTT; CDR3aa: CASSIVGGAGTGELFF
j_gene: TRBJ1-5; abundance: NA; v_gene: TRBV5-8; d_gene: NA; CDR3nt: TGTGCCAGCAGCTTGGAGGATAGCAATCAGCCCCAGCATTTT; CDR3aa: CASSLEDSNQPQHF
j_gene: TRBJ2-7; abundance: NA; v_gene: TRBV6-5; d_gene: NA; CDR3nt: TGTGCCAGCCTAATTAGCTCCTACGAGCAGTACTTC; CDR3aa: CASLISSYEQYF
j_gene: TRBJ2-3; abundance: NA; v_gene: TRBV5-1; d_gene: NA; CDR3nt: TGCGCCAGCAGCTTGTACCCCAGGACGGGGACAGATACGCAGTATTTT; CDR3aa: CASSLYPRTGTDTQYF
j_gene: TRBJ2-5; abundance: NA; v_gene: TRBV5-1; d_gene: TRBD1; CDR3nt: TGCGCCAGCAGCTTGGCCAAAGGGGGCCTGGAGACCCAGTACTTC; CDR3aa: CASSLAKGGLETQYF
j_gene: TRBJ2-2; abundance: NA; v_gene: TRBV7-3; d_gene: NA; CDR3nt: TGTGCCAGCAGCTTAAGTAGTTTCACCGGGGAGCTGTTTTTT; CDR3aa: CASSLSSFTGELFF
j_gene: TRBJ1-3; abundance: NA; v_gene: TRBV2; d_gene: TRBD1; CDR3nt: TGTGCCAGCAGTGAGGACAGGGCTGGAAACACCATATATTTT; CDR3aa: CASSEDRAGNTIYF
j_gene: TRBJ1-5; abundance: NA; v_gene: TRBV5-4; d_gene: NA; CDR3nt: TGTGCCAGCAGCTTGGGAGGCGGGGGCCCCAATCAGCCCCAGCATTTT; CDR3aa: CASSLGGGGPNQPQHF
j_gene: TRBJ1-4; abundance: NA; v_gene: TRBV18; d_gene: TRBD1; CDR3nt: TGTGCCAGCTCCCCTCGGACAGGGAAAGGTGAAAAACTGTTTTTT; CDR3aa: CASSPRTGKGEKLFF
j_gene: TRBJ2-5; abundance: once; v_gene: TRBV6-5; d_gene: NA; CDR3nt: TGTGCCAGCAGGTGGTCCCCCGTGGAGCAAGAGACCCAGTACTTC; CDR3aa: CASRWSPVEQETQYF
j_gene: TRBJ1-2; abundance: NA; v_gene: TRBV27; d_gene: NA; CDR3nt: TGTGCCAGCAGTTTAGGGTCAGCTTACTATGGCTACACCTTC; CDR3aa: CASSLGSAYYGYTF
j_gene: TRBJ2-7; abundance: NA; v_gene: TRBV7-9; d_gene: NA; CDR3nt: TGTGCCAGCAGCTTAGTAGGACAAGACGAGCAGTACTTC; CDR3aa: CASSLVGQDEQYF
j_gene: TRBJ2-5; abundance: NA; v_gene: TRBV27; d_gene: NA; CDR3nt: TGTGCCAGCAGTTTATACAACCCGCCGGGGGAGACCCAGTACTTC; CDR3aa: CASSLYNPPGETQYF
j_gene: TRBJ1-2; abundance: NA; v_gene: TRBV4-1; d_gene: TRBD1; CDR3nt: TGCGCCAGCAGCCAAGAGGGACAGGGGTATGGCTACACCTTC; CDR3aa: CASSQEGQGYGYTF
j_gene: TRBJ1-5; abundance: NA; v_gene: TRBV20-1; d_gene: NA; CDR3nt: TGCAGTGCTAGTGGGGAGGGCCGACAGGTGGAGGGGCCCCAGCATTTT; CDR3aa: CSASGEGRQVEGPQHF
j_gene: TRBJ2-2; abundance: few; v_gene: TRBV7-8; d_gene: NA; CDR3nt: TGTGCCAGCAGCCCCGACACCGGGGAGCTGTTTTTT; CDR3aa: CASSPDTGELFF